These 14 T cell receptor beta chains share one sample of origin, sequenced in a study of response to subunit inactivated influenza vaccine. Each CDR3 protein is one row after TCRdb ran MiXCR on the RT-PCR reads. The sample includes around 570,000 distinct CDR3 sequences, approximately 11% of them seen just once. The data were also submitted as part of a second study, on T cells expressing NK-cell markers. This second study says: Making the TCR beta cDNA relied on 5'RACE template switching with UMIs.

This sample comprised PBMCs from blood, obtained on the day of vaccination. Receptor source: a man between 50 and 59 years old who received an inactivated influenza vaccine.

This clonotype has only a few counts. The V gene is TRBV7-9, the J gene TRBJ2-2; D is undetermined. The CDR3 is 16 amino acids. Germline CDR1 and CDR2: SEHNR and FQNEAQ (reference sequence). Trimming stripped 2 bases from V and 6 bases from J, with 16 bases between. The CDR3 DNA follows: TGTGCCAGCAGCTTAAGTCGTCGACTTCTTTCCGGGGAGCTGTTTTTT. This sequence encodes CASSLSRRLLSGELFF.

This clonotype was seen only a few times. The CDR3 here is CASSLGGTGQNTEAFF. In nucleotides, the CDR3 is TGCGCCAGCAGCTTGGGAGGGACAGGGCAGAACACTGAAGCTTTCTTT. The genes are TRBV5-1 and TRBJ1-1; 9 nucleotides match TRBD1. Germline-derived CDR1 and CDR2 are SGHRS and YFSETQ. The J segment lost 1 base and the V segment lost 0 bases, leaving 4 bases of the junction unmatched. The CDR3 contains 16 residues.

The chain uses TRBV7-2 and TRBJ2-5; TRBD2 matches at 7 bases. Germline-derived CDR1 and CDR2 are SGHTA and FQGNSA. The CDR3 is 15 amino acids. V shed 3 bases, J shed 5 bases, and the junction held 9 bases outside the gene matches. The CDR3 coding sequence is TGTGCCAGCAGCTTTGCCGGGCTAGCGGACGAGACCCAGTACTTC. Protein sequence: CASSFAGLADETQYF.

This clonotype was detected many times. The genes are TRBV5-1 and TRBJ1-6; TRBD1 is a possible D gene (6 bases). Between the trimmed V and J ends, which lost 1 base and 9 bases, there was a span of 14 bases. This CDR3 has 15 amino acids. The germline CDR1 and CDR2 sequences are SGHRS and YFSETQ. DNA for the CDR3: TGCGCCAGCAGCTTGTACCAGGGGAGAGGTTCACCCCTCCACTTT. Amino acids: CASSLYQGRGSPLHF.

The V call is TRBV12-3 or TRBV12-4, the J call TRBJ2-5; TRBD2 might be the D (6 bases). V was pared by 3 bases and J by 6 bases, with 8 bases between. CDR3 size: 12 residues. Written as DNA, the CDR3 is TGTGCCAGCAGTTTGCTAGCGCAGACCCAGTACTTC. Translated: CASSLLAQTQYF.

This clonotype was counted between two and nine times. The chain links TRBV30 to TRBJ2-3; D uncertain. The CDR3 loop spans 11 amino acids. CDR1 is GTSNPN and CDR2 is SVGIG in the germline V gene (reference sequence). V shed 5 bases and J shed 8 bases, with 11 bases lying between them. This CDR3 reads CAWDSGVTQYF. Written as DNA, the CDR3 is TGTGCCTGGGACTCCGGCGTTACGCAGTATTTT.

This clonotype was found a few times. The chain combines TRBV20-1 with TRBJ2-7, with 15 bases fitting TRBD2. The V gene's germline CDR1 is DFQATT and CDR2 SNEGSKA (reference sequence). Trimming at V came to 3 bases and at J to 3 bases, leaving 15 bases not matched to a gene. This CDR3 is 19 amino acids long. CDR3 nucleotides: TGCAGTGCTAGTTTTCGGACTAGCGGGAGGGCCGAATTGCTCTACGAGCAGTACTTC. Translation gives CSASFRTSGRAELLYEQYF.

This clonotype was detected ten times or more. The CDR3 DNA follows: TGTGCCAGTGGCGGGCCGAGTGAAAAACTGTTTTTT. Residues: CASGGPSEKLFF. The J gene is TRBJ1-4, the V gene TRBV12-3 or TRBV12-4, with D unresolved. Trimming pared 9 bases from V and 7 bases from J, leaving 12 bases between. The CDR3 loop spans 12 amino acids.

This clonotype was detected a few times. The J gene is TRBJ2-7, the V gene TRBV12-3 or TRBV12-4, with 9 bases identical to TRBD2. The CDR3 loop spans 14 amino acids. V dropped 5 bases and J dropped 0; count of bases not matched to a gene: 2. The CDR3 loop is CASSATSGSYEQYF. For the CDR3, the DNA is TGTGCCAGCAGTGCGACTAGCGGCTCCTACGAGCAGTACTTC.

V gene TRBV7-2 combines with J gene TRBJ1-6; a possible D gene is TRBD1 (5 bases). Per the germline V gene, CDR1 is SGHTA and CDR2 is FQGNSA. Trimming took 5 bases from V and 7 from J, leaving 15 bases between them. The CDR3 extends over 15 amino acids. CDR3 region: CASSPTRGGNSPLHF. For the CDR3, the DNA is TGTGCCAGCAGCCCCACCCGGGGGGGGAATTCACCCCTCCACTTT.

The gene calls are TRBV5-1 and TRBJ2-2; the D gene is possibly TRBD2 (6 bases). Germline CDR1 reads SGHRS; CDR2 reads YFSETQ. V was shortened by 2 bases and J by 5 bases, with 16 bases between the two germline ends. This CDR3 has 16 residues. The chain's CDR3 is CASSFRAFAGTGELFF. The CDR3 DNA is TGCGCCAGCAGCTTTCGAGCTTTCGCGGGAACCGGGGAGCTGTTTTTT. The whole variable domain, filled in from reference TRBV5-1 and TRBJ2-2, reads KAGVTQTPRYLIKTRGQQVTLSCSPISGHRSVSWYQQTPGQGLQFLFEYFSETQRNKGNFPGRFSGRQFSNSRSEMNVSTLELGDSALYLCASSFRAFAGTGELFFGEGSRLTVL.

There are a few counts of this clonotype. This chain connects TRBV2 to TRBJ2-7, with D maybe TRBD2 (6 bases). The CDR3 totals 12 residues. V lost 2 bases, J lost 6 bases, and 8 bases lay in between. Germline CDR1 reads SNHLY; CDR2 reads FYNNEI. The CDR3 DNA reads as TGTGCCAGCAGTGAAATCGGGGGCGAGCAGTACTTC. This codes for CASSEIGGEQYF.

The chain is built from TRBV7-2 and TRBJ2-3; D is unresolved. The CDR3 is made up of 13 amino acids. The V gene's germline CDR1 is SGHTA and CDR2 FQGNSA. Deletions cut 3 bases from V and 1 base from J, with 5 bases between. The CDR3 DNA reads TGTGCCAGCAGCTTCTTCCGCACAGATACGCAGTATTTT. Translating it yields CASSFFRTDTQYF.

This clonotype turned up a few times. The V call is TRBV7-9, the J call TRBJ2-4, with TRBD2 identical over 7 bases. V shed 1 base, J shed 3 bases, and the junction held 0 bases outside the gene matches. The CDR3 has 14 residues. Germline CDR1 is SEHNR and CDR2 is FQNEAQ (reference sequence). Here the CDR3 DNA reads TGTGCCAGCAGCTTAGGGGAGGGCAAAAACATTCAGTACTTC. Protein product: CASSLGEGKNIQYF.